The 16 T cell receptor beta chains presented below share a single source sample, sequenced in a study of neurological immune-mediated disorders. In TCRdb, the 5' RACE reads were re-called with MiXCR into one record per CDR3 protein. The sample lists some 37,000 distinct CDR3 sequences; more than 4.5% were seen once. The sequenced sample consisted of CD4+ T cells from blood. These receptors all stem from a man aged 18 to 30 in good health.

The chain combines TRBV7-2 with TRBJ1-1, with no clear D. Germline V gives CDR1 SGHTA, CDR2 FQGNSA. The CDR3 totals 13 residues. The V end lost 1 base, the J end lost 3 bases, and 6 bases lay between the germline ends. This chain's CDR3 is CASSLDSDTEAFF. The CDR3 DNA is TGTGCCAGCAGCTTAGATAGCGACACTGAAGCTTTCTTT.

Many counts were recorded for this clonotype. V and J are TRBV6-5 and TRBJ2-7; TRBD2 agrees at 7 bases. V was clipped by 6 bases and J by 5 bases; unmatched bases: 4. Germline CDR1 reads MNHEY; CDR2 reads SVGAGI. The CDR3 contains 12 residues. The CDR3, as DNA: TGTGCCAGCAGGCTCGGGAGGCACGAGCAGTACTTC. The encoded protein is CASRLGRHEQYF.

The table lists this clonotype with many counts. The V gene is TRBV29-1, the J gene TRBJ2-3; either TRBD1 or TRBD2 may fit D (5 bases each). CDR3 length equals 17 residues. V shed 0 bases and J shed 0 bases, with 16 bases lying between them. Germline values: CDR1 SQVTM, CDR2 ANQGSEA. The CDR3 region is CSVEEGFGTKSTDTQYF. The DNA of the CDR3 is TGCAGCGTTGAAGAAGGTTTTGGGACGAAGAGCACAGATACGCAGTATTTT.

Many counts were recorded for this clonotype. This chain uses TRBV5-1 with TRBJ1-1; D is uncertain. CDR1 is SGHRS, CDR2 YFSETQ, per germline. This CDR3 contains 13 residues. Trimming cost V 6 bases and J 2 bases, with 11 bases left between them. The chain's CDR3 is CASTPGSNTEAFF. The DNA for the CDR3 is TGCGCCAGCACCCCGGGTAGCAACACTGAAGCTTTCTTT.

This clonotype was observed at least ten times. The genes are TRBV5-1 and TRBJ2-1; TRBD2 aligns across 10 bases. Germline CDR1 SGHRS, CDR2 YFSETQ. The CDR3 runs 15 residues. V gave up 2 bases and J gave up 6 bases; unmatched junction bases: 5. The CDR3: CASSLLAGTGNEQFF. CDR3 coding DNA: TGCGCCAGCAGCTTACTAGCGGGGACGGGCAATGAGCAGTTCTTC.

In this sample, this clonotype is medium-sized. The chain uses TRBV5-5 and TRBJ2-7; 8 bases match TRBD1. CDR1 and CDR2 from the germline V gene are SGHKS and YYEKEE (reference sequence). The trim removed 4 bases at V and 4 bases at J, leaving 10 bases unmatched. The CDR3 sequence is 15 residues long. The CDR3 sequence is CASSEVGTGEYEQYF. In DNA form, the CDR3 reads TGTGCCAGCAGCGAGGTAGGGACAGGTGAATACGAGCAGTACTTC. Based on the CDR3 plus reference TRBV5-5 and TRBJ2-7, the full variable domain is DAGVTQSPTHLIKTRGQQVTLRCSPISGHKSVSWYQQVLGQGPQFIFQYYEKEERGRGNFPDRFSARQFPNYSSELNVNALLLGDSALYLCASSEVGTGEYEQYFGPGTRLTVT.

This clonotype appeared many times. The chain carries TRBV11-1 and TRBJ1-6; no clear D gene. Trimming took off 5 bases at V and 10 bases at J, with 18 bases between the two ends. Germline CDR1 reads SGHAT; CDR2 reads FQDESV (reference sequence). The CDR3 loop spans 15 amino acids. The CDR3 region is CASSPRTGFVSPLHF. The CDR3 DNA follows: TGTGCCAGCAGCCCACGGACGGGCTTTGTGTCACCCCTCCACTTT.

This clonotype was detected ten times or more. The chain employs TRBV12-3 or TRBV12-4 and TRBJ1-1; TRBD1 agrees at 8 bases. V was clipped by 2 bases and J by 5 bases; unmatched bases: 4. The CDR3 consists of 14 residues. CDR3 in amino acids: CASSLQGAGTEAFF. The CDR3 region has the DNA TGTGCCAGCAGTTTACAGGGGGCAGGAACTGAAGCTTTCTTT.

The chain joins TRBV3-1 to TRBJ1-1; D call uncertain. V dropped 0 bases and J dropped 4 bases, with 18 bases sitting between them. CDR3 length equals 17 residues. The germline CDR1 and CDR2 sequences are LGHDT and YNNKEL (reference sequence). The CDR3 here is CASSQEPASRRGTEAFF. The CDR3 DNA sequence: TGTGCCAGCAGCCAAGAGCCCGCCTCCCGACGGGGCACTGAAGCTTTCTTT.

There are many counts of this clonotype. V gene TRBV5-6 combines with J gene TRBJ1-2; 7 bases line up with TRBD1. V shed 0 bases, J shed 4 bases, and the junction held 3 bases outside the gene matches. CDR3 length: 14 amino acids. Germline CDR1 reads SGHDT; CDR2 reads YYEEEE. DNA of the CDR3: TGTGCCAGCAGCTTGGGGACAGGAGTCTATGGCTACACCTTC. Protein: CASSLGTGVYGYTF.

This clonotype was seen ten or more times. The rearrangement links TRBV20-1 to TRBJ1-1, with D unclear. V lost 5 bases, J lost 5 bases, and 12 bases lay in between. The V gene's germline CDR1 is DFQATT and CDR2 SNEGSKA (reference sequence). This CDR3 spans 12 amino acids. The DNA for the CDR3 is TGCAGTGCTGACCTACACGGAACTGAAGCTTTCTTT. This gives the protein CSADLHGTEAFF.

This clonotype was found many times. The chain combines TRBV12-3 or TRBV12-4 with TRBJ1-2; D not certain. The CDR3 consists of 15 residues. Trimming removed 2 bases from V and 0 bases from J, with 10 bases in between. Here the CDR3 reads CASSLPGPANYGYTF. As DNA, the CDR3 is TGTGCCAGCAGTTTACCGGGCCCGGCTAACTATGGCTACACCTTC.

This clonotype has ten or more counts. This rearrangement joins TRBV5-1 to TRBJ2-3, with D possibly being TRBD1 or TRBD2 (5 bases each). The V end lost 6 bases, the J end lost 7 bases, and 21 bases lay between the germline ends. Germline loops: CDR1 SGHRS, CDR2 YFSETQ. The CDR3 covers 15 residues. The CDR3 region has the DNA TGCGCCAGCACCCCTAGCCGGGGCACTCAGCATACGCAGTATTTT. Protein product: CASTPSRGTQHTQYF.

This clonotype was counted at least ten times. J is TRBJ1-1 and V is TRBV29-1, with D possibly matching TRBD1 (5 bases). The V gene lost 7 bases and the J gene lost 4 bases, with 16 bases spanning the gap. The germline V gene encodes CDR1 SQVTM and CDR2 ANQGSEA. This CDR3 comprises 13 residues. CDR3 nucleotides: TGCAGCGGAGCCGGGACCCGGGGCACTGAAGCTTTCTTT. It encodes CSGAGTRGTEAFF.

This clonotype occurred many times. CDR3 DNA sequence: TGTGCCACCAGCAGAGCAACGTGGACAGGGAACACCGGGGAGCTGTTTTTT. Translating gives CATSRATWTGNTGELFF. The chain is built from TRBV15 and TRBJ2-2; TRBD1 matches at 7 bases. J was trimmed by 1 base and V by 1 base; bases with no gene match: 6. The CDR3 totals 17 residues. Germline V gene lookup returns CDR1 LNHNV and CDR2 YYDKDF (reference sequence). The entire variable domain, with the rest obtained from reference TRBV15 and TRBJ2-2, is as follows: DAMVIQNPRYQVTQFGKPVTLSCSQTLNHNVMYWYQQKSSQAPKLLFHYYDKDFNNEADTPDNFQSRRPNTSFCFLDIRSPGLGDTAMYLCATSRATWTGNTGELFFGEGSRLTVL.

This clonotype was picked up many times. The J gene is TRBJ2-5, the V gene TRBV7-2; no definite D call. The CDR3 is made up of 12 amino acids. The V end lost 3 bases, the J end lost 5 bases, and 7 bases lay between the germline ends. From germline, CDR1 is SGHTA and CDR2 FQGNSA. The CDR3 here is CASSFGEETQYF. CDR3 nucleotide sequence: TGTGCCAGCAGCTTCGGTGAGGAGACCCAGTACTTC.